The rows below give T cell receptor beta chains drawn from one sample of a study of spatial heterogeneity in lung cancer. Via MiXCR, TCRdb re-called the 5' RACE reads, giving one row per CDR3 protein. Counted here are some 80,000 distinct CDR3 sequences, 8% occurring once; the ten biggest clones make up 6.8%. The sequenced sample was PBMCs, obtained at surgery. The receptors come from a male donor with early-stage non-small cell lung cancer. The CDR3 runs from the conserved cysteine through the conserved F or W. Fields, in order: V gene, clone size, D gene, J gene, CDR3 protein, CDR3 DNA. The D gene is left open where the match is weak. Only some rows state a clone size, as once, few, many or a class for expanded clones.

V: TRBV28; size: few; D: -; J: TRBJ1-6; CDR3: CASGRGSDSPLHF; DNA: TGTGCCAGCGGGAGGGGTAGTGATTCACCCCTCCACTTT
V: TRBV18; size: -; D: TRBD1; J: TRBJ1-2; CDR3: CASSPTSGTDYGYTF; DNA: TGTGCCAGCTCACCGACTTCCGGGACAGACTATGGCTACACCTTC
V: TRBV9; size: many; D: -; J: TRBJ2-1; CDR3: CASSVGVSSYNEQFF; DNA: TGTGCCAGCAGCGTAGGGGTAAGCTCCTACAATGAGCAGTTCTTC
V: TRBV5-1; size: -; D: -; J: TRBJ2-3; CDR3: CASSALLTDTQYF; DNA: TGCGCCAGCAGCGCCTTGCTCACAGATACGCAGTATTTT
V: TRBV6-2/TRBV6-3; size: few; D: TRBD1; J: TRBJ1-5; CDR3: CASSRRQGEVGNQPQHF; DNA: TGTGCCAGCAGTCGACGACAGGGCGAAGTAGGCAATCAGCCCCAGCATTTT
V: TRBV11-3; size: many; D: TRBD2; J: TRBJ2-3; CDR3: CASSSPSGSTDTQYF; DNA: TGTGCCAGCAGCTCTCCTAGCGGGAGCACAGATACGCAGTATTTT
V: TRBV28; size: many; D: TRBD1; J: TRBJ1-5; CDR3: CASSYRDRGNQPQHF; DNA: TGTGCCAGCAGTTACAGGGACAGGGGAAATCAGCCCCAGCATTTT
V: TRBV5-1; size: once; D: -; J: TRBJ1-5; CDR3: CASSLAGAGGQPQHF; DNA: TGCGCCAGCAGCTTGGCCGGGGCAGGCGGCCAGCCCCAGCATTTT
V: TRBV10-2; size: -; D: TRBD1; J: TRBJ2-5; CDR3: CASSEPGQGPYQETQYF; DNA: TGCGCCAGCAGTGAGCCAGGACAGGGCCCTTACCAAGAGACCCAGTACTTC
V: TRBV4-3; size: many; D: -; J: TRBJ2-7; CDR3: CASSQDLRDWNSYEQYF; DNA: TGCGCCAGCAGCCAAGATCTTAGGGACTGGAACTCCTACGAGCAGTACTTC
V: TRBV7-9; size: many; D: -; J: TRBJ2-2; CDR3: CASSLHGSGGELFF; DNA: TGTGCCAGCAGCTTACACGGGAGCGGCGGGGAGCTGTTTTTT
V: TRBV19; size: -; D: -; J: TRBJ2-3; CDR3: CASKSLAAGGDTQYF; DNA: TGTGCCAGTAAAAGTTTGGCGGCCGGAGGCGATACGCAGTATTTT
V: TRBV12-3/TRBV12-4; size: -; D: -; J: TRBJ1-1; CDR3: CASRRQLNTEAFF; DNA: TGTGCCAGCAGAAGACAGCTGAACACTGAAGCTTTCTTT
V: TRBV12-3/TRBV12-4; size: -; D: -; J: TRBJ2-1; CDR3: CASSTGTSYNEQFF; DNA: TGTGCCAGCAGTACCGGGACTTCTTACAATGAGCAGTTCTTC
V: TRBV11-2; size: -; D: TRBD1; J: TRBJ2-1; CDR3: CASSLRTGTYNEQFF; DNA: TGTGCCAGCAGCTTAAGGACAGGGACGTACAATGAGCAGTTCTTC
V: TRBV12-3/TRBV12-4; size: many; D: -; J: TRBJ1-5; CDR3: CASSLALTVSPQPQHF; DNA: TGTGCCAGCAGTTTAGCGCTAACAGTCTCGCCTCAGCCCCAGCATTTT